This is a list of T cell receptor beta chains from one sample in a study of blood T cells in healthy people across ages. TCRdb called the 5' RACE reads again in MiXCR, with one record for every CDR3 protein. Counted here are roughly 730,000 distinct CDR3 sequences, around 50% occurring once; the ten biggest clones make up more than 25%. The sequenced material came from blood. These receptors came from a man aged 35-49 years in good health. The CDR3 runs from the conserved cysteine through the conserved F or W. D genes are given only for firm matches. Not all rows give a size; the values are once, few, many and, for expanded clones, a class.

V	D	J	size	DNA	CDR3
TRBV4-1	NA	TRBJ2-5	NA	TGCGCCAGCAGCCAAGTAGAACGGGGTGGGGAGCAGTACTTC	CASSQVERGGEQYF
TRBV2	NA	TRBJ2-1	NA	TGTGCCAGCAGTGAAGGGGTTAGGACTGAGCAGTTCTTC	CASSEGVRTEQFF
TRBV29-1	TRBD1	TRBJ1-2	NA	TGCAGCGTTGAAGGTAGACAGGGGCCTACGGGGTCTGGCTACACCTTC	CSVEGRQGPTGSGYTF
TRBV6-2/TRBV6-3	NA	TRBJ2-1	NA	TGTGCCAGCAGATCAGGCGATAATGAGCAGTTCTTC	CASRSGDNEQFF
TRBV28	NA	TRBJ1-1	NA	TGTGCCAGCAGCCGAAAAGCGAACACTGAAGCTTTCTTT	CASSRKANTEAFF
TRBV28	NA	TRBJ2-1	NA	TGTGCCAGCAGTCCGCCAAAGTTACAGTCCTACAATGAGCAGTTCTTC	CASSPPKLQSYNEQFF
TRBV7-3	TRBD2	TRBJ2-3	few	TGTGCCAGCAGCGCGAACGCGGGGGGTGGAGATACGCAGTATTTT	CASSANAGGGDTQYF
TRBV3-1	NA	TRBJ1-2	few	TGTGCCAGCAGCCAAGGGGTCACGGCTGCTAACTATGGCTACACCTTC	CASSQGVTAANYGYTF
TRBV9	NA	TRBJ1-6	NA	TGTGCCAGCAGCGATCACAACCGGGGGAGGAATTCACCCCTCCACTTT	CASSDHNRGRNSPLHF
TRBV4-2	NA	TRBJ2-5	few	TGTGCCAGCAGCCAAGATCTAACAGAGACCCAGTACTTC	CASSQDLTETQYF
TRBV5-1	TRBD1	TRBJ2-3	NA	TGCGCCAGCCTACGGACAGGGGAGTGGACAGATACGCAGTATTTT	CASLRTGEWTDTQYF
TRBV14	NA	TRBJ2-5	NA	TGTGCCAGCAGCATTAGGGAAGAGGGGCAGCAGTACTTC	CASSIREEGQQYF
TRBV5-1	NA	TRBJ2-7	NA	TGCGCCAGCAGCTGGGCTAAAGGGAGCTACGAGCAGTACTTC	CASSWAKGSYEQYF
TRBV5-5	NA	TRBJ1-4	NA	TGTGCCAGCAGCTTGCCCCTCTTTAATGAAAAACTGTTTTTT	CASSLPLFNEKLFF
TRBV5-1	NA	TRBJ2-3	NA	TGCGCCAACAGTACAGGGACGGCCGGAGGAACAGATACGCAGTATTTT	CANSTGTAGGTDTQYF
TRBV6-5	TRBD2	TRBJ2-3	few	TGTGCCAGCAGTTACCCCGGACTAGATGGGGATACGCAGTATTTT	CASSYPGLDGDTQYF
TRBV12-3/TRBV12-4	NA	TRBJ1-1	NA	TGTGCCAGCAGTTTAACCCCCTTACAGGGCTCTGAAGCTTTCTTT	CASSLTPLQGSEAFF
TRBV12-3/TRBV12-4	NA	TRBJ1-5	once	TGTGCCAGCAGTTTAAACTTTGGGAGGCCGACTCAGAATCAGCCCCAGCATTTT	CASSLNFGRPTQNQPQHF
TRBV7-2	TRBD1	TRBJ2-1	few	TGTGCCAGCAGCCAGCGACGGACCGGGACAGGGAGGAACAATGAGCAGTTCTTC	CASSQRRTGTGRNNEQFF
TRBV28	NA	TRBJ1-5	NA	TGTGCCAGCAGTTTGCAGGGATTTCGGGGTCAGCCCCAGCATTTT	CASSLQGFRGQPQHF
TRBV7-9	TRBD2	TRBJ2-1	once	TGTGCCAGCAATCAAATGAGGGAGCTAGCGGGACTCAATGAGCAGTTCTTC	CASNQMRELAGLNEQFF
TRBV10-3	NA	TRBJ1-1	NA	TGTGCCATCAGTGAGACGGTCAACACTGAAGCTTTCTTT	CAISETVNTEAFF
TRBV5-1	TRBD1	TRBJ2-7	NA	TGCGCCAGCAGCCGGACAGGGGGCTACGGGCAGTACTTC	CASSRTGGYGQYF
TRBV12-3/TRBV12-4	NA	TRBJ2-4	few	TGTGCCAGCAGTTTAACGTCAGGGTCTGGAAACATTCAGTACTTC	CASSLTSGSGNIQYF
TRBV25-1	NA	TRBJ1-1	NA	TGTGCCAGCAGTGAGGGATCGGCTGAAGCTTTCTTT	CASSEGSAEAFF